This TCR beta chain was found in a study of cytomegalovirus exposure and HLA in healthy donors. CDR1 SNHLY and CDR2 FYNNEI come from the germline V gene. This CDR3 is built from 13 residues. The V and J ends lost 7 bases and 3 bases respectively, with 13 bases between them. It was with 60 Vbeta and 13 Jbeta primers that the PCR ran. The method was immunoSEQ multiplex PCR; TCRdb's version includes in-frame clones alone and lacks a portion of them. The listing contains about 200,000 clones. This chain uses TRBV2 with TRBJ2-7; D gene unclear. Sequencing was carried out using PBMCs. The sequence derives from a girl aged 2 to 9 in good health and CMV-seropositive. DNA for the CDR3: TGTGCCAGCATGGAGCCTTCTGGCTACGAGCAGTACTTC. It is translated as CASMEPSGYEQYF. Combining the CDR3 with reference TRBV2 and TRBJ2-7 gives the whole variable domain EPEVTQTPSHQVTQMGQEVILRCVPISNHLYFYWYRQILGQKVEFLVSFYNNEISEKSEIFDDQFSVERPDGSNFTLKIRSTKLEDSAMYFCASMEPSGYEQYFGPGTRLTVT.